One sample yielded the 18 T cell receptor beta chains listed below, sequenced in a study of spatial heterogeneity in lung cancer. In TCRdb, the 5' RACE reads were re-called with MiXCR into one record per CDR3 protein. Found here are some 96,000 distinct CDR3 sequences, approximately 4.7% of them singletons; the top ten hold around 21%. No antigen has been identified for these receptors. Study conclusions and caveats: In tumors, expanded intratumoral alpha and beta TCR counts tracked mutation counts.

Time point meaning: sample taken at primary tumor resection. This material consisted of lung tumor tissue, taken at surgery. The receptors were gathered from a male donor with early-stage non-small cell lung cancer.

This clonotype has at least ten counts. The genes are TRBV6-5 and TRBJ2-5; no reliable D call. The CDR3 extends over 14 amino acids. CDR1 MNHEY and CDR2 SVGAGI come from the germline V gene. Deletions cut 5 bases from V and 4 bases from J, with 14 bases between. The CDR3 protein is CASSQPGIRETQYF. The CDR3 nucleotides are TGTGCCAGCAGTCAACCAGGAATTAGAGAGACCCAGTACTTC.

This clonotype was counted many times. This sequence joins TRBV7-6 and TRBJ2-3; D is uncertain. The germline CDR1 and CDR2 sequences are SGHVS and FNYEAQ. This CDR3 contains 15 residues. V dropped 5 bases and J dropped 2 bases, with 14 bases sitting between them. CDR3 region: CASSLRVGHTDTQYF. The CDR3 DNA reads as TGTGCCAGCAGCCTTCGTGTTGGGCACACAGATACGCAGTATTTT.

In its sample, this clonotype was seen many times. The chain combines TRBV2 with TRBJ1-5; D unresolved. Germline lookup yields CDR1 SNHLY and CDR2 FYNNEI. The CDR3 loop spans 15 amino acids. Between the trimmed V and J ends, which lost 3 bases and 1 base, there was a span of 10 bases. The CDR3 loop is CASSEIRQSNQPQHF. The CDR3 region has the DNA TGTGCCAGCAGTGAGATCAGGCAGAGCAATCAGCCCCAGCATTTT.

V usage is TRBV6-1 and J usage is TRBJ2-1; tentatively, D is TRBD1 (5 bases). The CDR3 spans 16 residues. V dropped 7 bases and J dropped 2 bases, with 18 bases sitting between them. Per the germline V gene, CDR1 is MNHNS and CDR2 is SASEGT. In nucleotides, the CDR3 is TGTGCCAGCAAAAGGGGCCCCGCGCCCACCTACAATGAGCAGTTCTTC. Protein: CASKRGPAPTYNEQFF.

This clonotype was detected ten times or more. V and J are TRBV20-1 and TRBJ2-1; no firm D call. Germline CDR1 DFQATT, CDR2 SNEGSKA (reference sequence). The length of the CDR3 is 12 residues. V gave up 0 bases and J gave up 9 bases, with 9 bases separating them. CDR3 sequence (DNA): TGCAGTGCTAGAGATGACAACGGTGAGCAGTTCTTC. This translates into CSARDDNGEQFF.

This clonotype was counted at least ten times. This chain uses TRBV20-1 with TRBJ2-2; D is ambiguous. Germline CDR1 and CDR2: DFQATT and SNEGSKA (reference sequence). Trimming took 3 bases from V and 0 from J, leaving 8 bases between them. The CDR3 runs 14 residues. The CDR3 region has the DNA TGCAGTGCTAGTGGTGGTACGAACACCGGGGAGCTGTTTTTT. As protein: CSASGGTNTGELFF.

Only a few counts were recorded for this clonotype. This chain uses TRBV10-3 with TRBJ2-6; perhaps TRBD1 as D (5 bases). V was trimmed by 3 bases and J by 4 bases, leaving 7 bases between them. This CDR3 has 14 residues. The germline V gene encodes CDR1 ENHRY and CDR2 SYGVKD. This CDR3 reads CAISDRVGANVLTF. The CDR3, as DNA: TGTGCCATCAGTGACAGGGTAGGGGCCAACGTCCTGACTTTC.

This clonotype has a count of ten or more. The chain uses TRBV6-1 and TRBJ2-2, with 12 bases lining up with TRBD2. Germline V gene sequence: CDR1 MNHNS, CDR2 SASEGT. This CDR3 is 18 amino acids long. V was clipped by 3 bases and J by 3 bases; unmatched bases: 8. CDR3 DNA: TGTGCCAGCAGTGACCCCGGACTAGCGGGAAGCCACACCGGGGAGCTGTTTTTT. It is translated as CASSDPGLAGSHTGELFF.

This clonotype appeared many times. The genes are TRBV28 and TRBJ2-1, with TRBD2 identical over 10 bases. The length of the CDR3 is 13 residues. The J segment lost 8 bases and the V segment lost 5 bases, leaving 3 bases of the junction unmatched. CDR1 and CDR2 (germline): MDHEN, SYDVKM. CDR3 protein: CASSPSGSYEQFF. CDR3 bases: TGTGCCAGCAGTCCTAGCGGGAGTTATGAGCAGTTCTTC.

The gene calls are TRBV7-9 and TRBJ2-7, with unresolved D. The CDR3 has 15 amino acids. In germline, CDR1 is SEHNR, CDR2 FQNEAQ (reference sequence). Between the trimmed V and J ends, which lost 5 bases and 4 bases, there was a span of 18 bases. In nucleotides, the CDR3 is TGTGCCAGCAGCCGCTGGTACGACTCAGAGTACGAGCAGTACTTC. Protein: CASSRWYDSEYEQYF.

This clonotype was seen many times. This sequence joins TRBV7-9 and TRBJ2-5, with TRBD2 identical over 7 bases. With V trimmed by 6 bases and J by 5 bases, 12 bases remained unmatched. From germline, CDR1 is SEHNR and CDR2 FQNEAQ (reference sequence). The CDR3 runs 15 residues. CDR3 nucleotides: TGTGCCAGCAGTGAAAGAACTAGGCGGGGGGAGACCCAGTACTTC. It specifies CASSERTRRGETQYF.

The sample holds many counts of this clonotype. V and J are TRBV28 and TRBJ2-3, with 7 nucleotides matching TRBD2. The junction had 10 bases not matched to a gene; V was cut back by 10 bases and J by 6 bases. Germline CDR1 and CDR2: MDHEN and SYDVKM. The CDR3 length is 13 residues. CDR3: CATPGGEGDTQYF. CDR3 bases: TGTGCCACCCCAGGTGGGGAGGGTGATACGCAGTATTTT.

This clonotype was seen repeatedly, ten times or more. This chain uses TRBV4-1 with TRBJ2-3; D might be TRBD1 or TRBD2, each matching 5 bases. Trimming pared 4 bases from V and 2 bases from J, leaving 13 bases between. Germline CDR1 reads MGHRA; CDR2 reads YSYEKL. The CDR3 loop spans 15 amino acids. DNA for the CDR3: TGCGCCAGCAGCCCGAGGGGCCCGATCACAGATACGCAGTATTTT. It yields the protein CASSPRGPITDTQYF.

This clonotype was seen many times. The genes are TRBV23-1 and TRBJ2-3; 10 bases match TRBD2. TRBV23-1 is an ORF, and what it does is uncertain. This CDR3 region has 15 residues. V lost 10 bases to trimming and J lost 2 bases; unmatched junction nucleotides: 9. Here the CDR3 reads CATYLAGVTTDTQYF. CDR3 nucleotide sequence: TGCGCCACCTACCTAGCGGGAGTTACCACAGATACGCAGTATTTT.

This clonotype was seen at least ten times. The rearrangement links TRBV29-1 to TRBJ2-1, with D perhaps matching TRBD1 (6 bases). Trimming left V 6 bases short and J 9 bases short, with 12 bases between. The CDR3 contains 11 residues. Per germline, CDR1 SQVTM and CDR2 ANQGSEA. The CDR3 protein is CSVGPQGEQFF. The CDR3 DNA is TGCAGCGTGGGACCACAGGGTGAGCAGTTCTTC.

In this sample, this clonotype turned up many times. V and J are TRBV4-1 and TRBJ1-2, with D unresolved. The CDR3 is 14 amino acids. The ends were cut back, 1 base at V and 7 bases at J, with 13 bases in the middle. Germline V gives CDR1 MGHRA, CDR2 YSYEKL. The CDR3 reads CASSQGTGAAGYTF. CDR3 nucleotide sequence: TGCGCCAGCAGCCAAGGGACGGGTGCGGCTGGCTACACCTTC.

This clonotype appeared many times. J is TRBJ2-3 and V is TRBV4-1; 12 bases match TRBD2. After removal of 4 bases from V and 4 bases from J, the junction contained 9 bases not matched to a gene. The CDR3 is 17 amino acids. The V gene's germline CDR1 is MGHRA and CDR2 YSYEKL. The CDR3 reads CASSRYKLAGGADTQYF. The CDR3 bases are TGCGCCAGCAGCCGATACAAACTAGCGGGAGGAGCAGATACGCAGTATTTT.

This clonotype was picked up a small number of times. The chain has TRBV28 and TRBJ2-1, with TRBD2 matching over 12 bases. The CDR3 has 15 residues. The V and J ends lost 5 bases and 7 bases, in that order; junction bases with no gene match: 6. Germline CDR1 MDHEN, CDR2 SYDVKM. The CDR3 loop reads CASSPSGRVSNEQFF. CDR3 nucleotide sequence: TGTGCCAGCAGTCCTAGCGGGAGGGTATCGAATGAGCAGTTCTTC.